This T cell receptor (beta chain) appears in the sequencing data of a study of T-cell memory formation after mild COVID-19. Study-wide points: Clones that shrank (day 15 to 85) were balanced CD4/CD8, whereas later expanders leaned CD4+.

TCRdb redid the calling of the 5' RACE reads with MiXCR, one entry per CDR3 protein. Among 450,000 to 650,000 distinct CDR3 sequences listed, approximately 20% were seen once. Trimming removed 4 bases at V and 6 bases at J, with 17 bases between. Germline loops: CDR1 LGHDT, CDR2 YNNKEL (reference sequence). This CDR3 contains 15 residues. In this sample, this clonotype turned up a few times. What it binds is not known. This chain joins TRBV3-1 and TRBJ2-3; D tentatively fits TRBD1 or TRBD2 (5 bases each). The sequencing input was PBMCs or a T cell subset sorted from them (not recorded which). The sequence was obtained from an adult woman who had mild COVID-19 (a few samples of this study predate the infection). Cell type and time point are not known. CDR3 DNA sequence: TGTGCCAGCAGCCGCCGGGACCGGTCGGCGGATACGCAGTATTTT. Translation: CASSRRDRSADTQYF.